This T cell receptor beta chain was sequenced during a study of radiation and T cells in renal cell carcinoma (dated by TCRdb to about 2020). Study-level background: The samples were obtained from a clinical trial, where primary renal cell carcinomas were treated with 15 Gy stereotactic body radiation therapy and then removed by nephrectomy 4 weeks afterward. In total, about 53 samples, comprising 26 tumors and roughly 27 peripheral blood samples, were subjected to TCR beta sequencing. Across all 55 or so samples, 4,016,671 unique CDR3 nucleotide sequences, encoding roughly 3 million unique CDR3 amino acid sequences, were identified. Results and caveats for the whole study, not just this receptor: Because the trial had a single-armed design, the trial could not examine how radiation dose or scheduling affected the TCR repertoire. Dynamics of the blood repertoire were not tracked past 4 weeks after treatment. Because pretreatment tumor biopsies were not available, the study could not determine whether clonotypes were already present within the tumor at baseline. In blood, the top tumor clonotypes increased from baseline to 2 weeks after radiation and then shrank by 4 weeks, which suggests a temporary expansion of tumor-resident clones.

What this sample's time point label stands for: baseline pretreatment blood. The label giving this sample's treatment or condition can be read as: 15 Gy SBRT to primary tumor, nephrectomy 4 weeks later. To track tumor-enriched clonotypes, serial peripheral blood was sampled from radiation-treated patients at baseline and at 2 weeks and 4 weeks after SBRT. Renal cell carcinoma with clear cell pathology was present in all patients. Genomic DNA for TCR sequencing was prepared using the QIAamp DNA Blood Mini Kit (Qiagen). Only samples passing all quality control checks were included in the analyses. TCR beta libraries were generated from genomic DNA with the immunoSEQ kit, following the manufacturer's recommendations. To prepare the libraries, a first multiplex PCR with proprietary primers was run, followed by a second PCR that added unique barcodes, and a bead cleanup was done after each round. A kit-provided positive control reaction and a negative control reaction were included in every sample batch. The final libraries underwent checking on an Agilent 4200 TapeStation D1000 ScreenTape, volumetric pooling, and quantification by qPCR. Sequencing ran on an Illumina NextSeq500 with a MidOutput 150-cycle cartridge, using 156 Read1 and 15 Index1 cycles with kit custom primers. The pooled library was loaded at around 1.1 pM with an approximately 20% PhiX control spike-in. Per the source publication's procedure: Vendor-processed data were analyzed in R, with a clonotype defined as all T cells sharing the same CDR3 nucleotide sequence. In the clone abundance analyses, frequencies were normalized to the 10,000 most abundant clones in each sample. Public T cell clones, averaging fewer than five per sample, were removed before analysis. Tumor-enriched and baseline blood-enriched clonotypes were defined by at least a 32-fold difference in abundance between compartments. Clonotypes expanded or contracted between blood time points were identified with a beta-binomial differential abundance model. Similarity between tumor and blood repertoires was quantified using the Baroni-Urbani and Buser coefficient, and groups were compared with two-tailed Wilcoxon tests in R. Not all clones reach the TCRdb copy of this immuneACCESS table, which keeps in-frame sequences only. Checked studies attribute under half of the gap to unresolved V genes and leave the rest unexplained. That table is the source of V, J and clone size, and D and trimming were worked out from the DNA. Here the sample has approximately 150,000 clones; 88% occur a single time. The ten biggest clones cover 4.1% of the sample.

With regard to this clone: Its antigen specificity is not known. Base qualities are not recorded, but no much larger clone differs from it by a single base.

Trimming removed 1 base from V and 4 bases from J; the gene matches leave 11 bases unexplained. The germline V gene (reference sequence) yields SEHNR for CDR1 and FQNEAQ for CDR2. Spanning cysteine to phenylalanine, the CDR3 consists of 17 amino acids. The only DNA kept is the CDR3, 51 bases in frame from the first base. This receptor was taken from a woman in her 70s with renal cell carcinoma. The chain is assembled from TRBV7-9 and TRBJ1-2; 8 middle bases align to TRBD1. This specimen was blood, taken from a patient whose treatment included radiotherapy and nephrectomy. The sequence in DNA is TGTGCCAGCAGCTTAGTGGGGCAGGGGGCGCGGGTCTATGGCTACACCTTC. Its protein is CASSLVGQGARVYGYTF.